The present T cell receptor beta chain was sequenced within a study of cytomegalovirus exposure and HLA in healthy donors. General study points: In a later analysis, a missense DCLRE1C variant was linked to TCR beta V- and J-gene trimming. Presence/absence analysis assumed near-uniform sequencing depth across donors.

In the PCR, 60 Vbeta and 13 Jbeta primers were used. Assay: immunoSEQ multiplex PCR; the TCRdb copy retains only in-frame clones and omits some. The data show about 69,000 clones, with about 70% seen just once and over 9.5% held by the top ten. Comment on this clone: Its specificity is unknown.

Between the trimmed V and J ends, which lost 7 bases and 3 bases, there was a span of 13 bases. Germline CDR1 and CDR2: SEHNR and FQNEAQ (reference sequence). The CDR3 consists of 15 residues. This clonotype was sampled from a woman in her twenties or thirties in good health and CMV-seronegative. This chain joins TRBV7-9 and TRBJ1-6; D gene unclear. The specimen sequenced was PBMCs. The CDR3 loop is CASTNPAGYNSPLHF. In DNA form, the CDR3 reads TGTGCCAGCACCAACCCGGCAGGCTATAATTCACCCCTCCACTTT.